This passage covers 28 T cell receptor beta chains from one sample sequenced in a study of blood T cells in healthy people across ages. Through a sample-barcoded 5' primer and a J-beta primer mix, a second PCR was run for 7 to 11 cycles. TCRdb re-analysed the 5' RACE reads in MiXCR, keeping a single row per CDR3 protein. The sample has more than 800,000 distinct CDR3 sequences, around 28% seen once. Sequenced input: blood. The receptors here all came from an elderly woman in good health.

This clonotype was seen at least ten times. A much larger clone differs by one base, so this may be a read error. The chain combines TRBV7-8 with TRBJ2-3, with D possibly being TRBD1 (5 bases). Germline CDR1 and CDR2: SGHVS and FQNEAQ. Trimming pared 7 bases from V and 5 bases from J, leaving 13 bases between. CDR3 length: 13 residues. The CDR3 DNA sequence: TGTGCCAGCAAGACAGTATGGGGAGATACGCAGTATTTT. Protein: CASKTVWGDTQYF.

The chain couples TRBV27 to TRBJ1-4; D not resolved. The length of the CDR3 is 15 residues. CDR1 MNHEY and CDR2 SMNVEV come from the germline V gene (reference sequence). With 5 bases removed from V and 5 bases from J, the gap between germline ends came to 15 bases. CDR3 amino acids: CASSLNPGTNEKLFF. DNA of the CDR3: TGTGCCAGCAGTCTAAATCCGGGAACAAATGAAAAACTGTTTTTT.

The table lists this clonotype with many counts. This sequence joins TRBV20-1 and TRBJ1-4; perhaps TRBD1 as D (6 bases). There are 15 residues in the CDR3. V was cut by 2 bases and J by 3 bases, with 13 bases left in between. Looked up from germline, CDR1 is DFQATT and CDR2 is SNEGSKA (reference sequence). The CDR3 DNA sequence: TGCAGTGCTAGACCAAGGGGGAGGGCTAATGAAAAACTGTTTTTT. Its protein is CSARPRGRANEKLFF.

The V gene is TRBV7-8, the J gene TRBJ2-5; possibly TRBD2 for D (6 bases). Germline values: CDR1 SGHVS, CDR2 FQNEAQ. V was clipped by 2 bases and J by 13 bases, with 20 bases between them. CDR3 length equals 14 residues. The CDR3 DNA reads TGTGCCAGCAGCTTAAGCTCGGGGGAGCAAGCGGGGTACTTC. Residues: CASSLSSGEQAGYF.

As regards this clonotype: The missing conserved phenylalanine or tryptophan at the end of this CDR3 makes a read error likely. The CDR3 sequence: CSARDGRLSNYGYTC. CDR3 DNA sequence: TGCAGTGCTAGAGATGGTAGACTGTCTAACTATGGCTACACCTGC. V usage is TRBV20-1 and J usage is TRBJ1-2; D is unclear. V was cut by 0 bases and J by 0 bases, with 11 bases left in between. Germline CDR1 and CDR2: DFQATT and SNEGSKA (reference sequence). The CDR3 is 15 residues long.

This clonotype is a singleton in its sample. The chain has TRBV20-1 and TRBJ1-5, with D unclear. Per germline, CDR1 DFQATT and CDR2 SNEGSKA (reference sequence). The CDR3 has 16 amino acids. V lost 5 bases and J lost 0, with 17 bases in between. CDR3 amino acids: CSAFAPMLGSNQPQHF. CDR3 DNA sequence: TGCAGTGCTTTTGCGCCCATGTTAGGTAGCAATCAGCCCCAGCATTTT.

V gene TRBV11-2 combines with J gene TRBJ1-3, with D maybe TRBD1 (6 bases). The V and J ends lost 5 bases and 3 bases respectively, with 11 bases between them. Germline-derived CDR1 and CDR2 are SGHAT and FQNNGV. The CDR3 has 14 residues. As DNA, the CDR3 is TGTGCCAGCAGCGATACAGGGATTGGAAACACCATATATTTT. Protein product: CASSDTGIGNTIYF.

The chain couples TRBV7-6 to TRBJ2-7; TRBD1 matches at 7 bases. The V segment lost 3 bases and the J segment 2 bases; nucleotides outside the gene matches: 4. Germline CDR1 SGHVS, CDR2 FNYEAQ. This CDR3 comprises 14 residues. The CDR3 DNA follows: TGTGCCAGCAGCTTCCAGGACAGGACCTACGAGCAGTACTTC. Its protein product is CASSFQDRTYEQYF.

Concerning this clonotype itself: A much larger clone lies a single base off, so this may be a read error. This chain links TRBV11-2 with TRBJ2-3; D perhaps matches TRBD2 (5 bases). The CDR3 extends over 13 amino acids. Germline V gene data show CDR1 as SGHAT and CDR2 as FQNNGV. V shed 5 bases and J shed 10 bases, with 16 bases lying between them. This CDR3 is CASSILGLGAQYF. The CDR3 DNA is TGTGCCAGCAGCATACTAGGACTCGGTGCGCAGTATTTT.

The V call is TRBV29-1, the J call TRBJ2-5; the match to TRBD2 covers 9 bases. The V gene's germline CDR1 is SQVTM and CDR2 ANQGSEA. The CDR3 runs 13 residues. Germline trimming cut 7 bases from V and 11 bases from J; bases unmatched to any gene: 14. CDR3 region: CSGGGAAGDEQYF. DNA of the CDR3: TGCAGCGGCGGGGGGGCGGCCGGCGATGAGCAGTACTTC.

CDR3 amino acids: CASSFLRADTEAFF. The CDR3 DNA reads as TGTGCCAGCAGCTTCCTTAGGGCGGACACTGAAGCTTTCTTT. This chain connects TRBV7-9 to TRBJ1-1; D is unclear. The CDR3 totals 14 residues. Per germline, CDR1 SEHNR and CDR2 FQNEAQ (reference sequence). V lost 3 bases and J lost 3, with 11 bases in between.

This clonotype was picked up one time. The chain has TRBV7-2 and TRBJ2-1, with 8 bases matching TRBD1. The germline CDR1 and CDR2 sequences are SGHTA and FQGNSA. The CDR3 length is 15 residues. The V gene end was trimmed by 4 bases and the J gene end by 7 bases; junction bases not matched to a gene: 9. The CDR3 region has the DNA TGTGCCAGCAGCTCGACAGGGGAGAGGTGGAATGAGCAGTTCTTC. Its translation: CASSSTGERWNEQFF.

The sample holds a few counts of this clonotype. The genes are TRBV3-1 and TRBJ1-1; weak D call: TRBD1 (5 bases). This CDR3 is 17 amino acids long. Germline values: CDR1 LGHDT, CDR2 YNNKEL (reference sequence). Trimming cost V 3 bases and J 0 bases, with 17 bases left between them. The CDR3, as DNA: TGTGCCAGCAGCCAGACTCGACAGAGAAGTATGAACACTGAAGCTTTCTTT. Translation: CASSQTRQRSMNTEAFF.

This sequence joins TRBV25-1 and TRBJ2-3; maybe TRBD2 (7 bases). CDR1 is MGHDK and CDR2 is SYGVNS in the germline V gene. Trimming removed 4 bases at V and 3 bases at J, with 23 bases between. The CDR3 runs 18 residues. The CDR3 sequence is CASSAPPGGGLGTDTQYF. The CDR3 nucleotides read TGTGCCAGCAGTGCACCTCCGGGCGGGGGCCTCGGTACAGATACGCAGTATTTT.

This clonotype came up a few times. The chain joins TRBV19 to TRBJ2-7, with 8 bases lining up with TRBD1. Germline-derived CDR1 and CDR2 are LNHDA and SQIVND (reference sequence). The trim removed 4 bases at V and 6 bases at J, leaving 5 bases unmatched. This CDR3 region has 13 residues. The CDR3 here is CASSKTGVSEQYF. DNA of the CDR3: TGTGCCAGTAGTAAGACAGGGGTTAGCGAGCAGTACTTC.

With respect to this clonotype: Given a much more abundant clone one base away, this may be a read error. This chain uses TRBV7-2 with TRBJ2-2, with no clear D. The CDR3 contains 15 residues. CDR1 is SGHTA, CDR2 FQGNSA, per germline. The CDR3: CAGSFSPAYTGELFF. The DNA of the CDR3 is TGTGCCGGCAGCTTTTCTCCGGCCTACACCGGGGAGCTGTTTTTT.

This clonotype was counted a few times. The chain is built from TRBV20-1 and TRBJ2-4; D remains unclear. The V end lost 2 bases, the J end lost 0 bases, and 11 bases lay between the germline ends. Germline CDR1 and CDR2: DFQATT and SNEGSKA (reference sequence). The CDR3 is 15 residues long. The chain's CDR3 is CSARPKILAKNIQYF. The CDR3 region has the DNA TGCAGTGCTAGACCTAAGATCCTAGCCAAAAACATTCAGTACTTC.

The gene calls are TRBV20-1 and TRBJ1-1; 7 nucleotides line up with TRBD1. The J segment lost 4 bases and the V segment lost 2 bases, leaving 7 bases of the junction unmatched. Germline V CDR1 and CDR2: DFQATT, SNEGSKA (reference sequence). This CDR3 has 14 residues. The CDR3 here is CSARPTGTGTEAFF. DNA of the CDR3: TGCAGTGCTAGACCGACAGGGACGGGCACTGAAGCTTTCTTT.

This clonotype was seen a few times. The chain recombines TRBV3-1 with TRBJ2-4; maybe TRBD2 (7 bases). The V end lost 4 bases, the J end lost 2 bases, and 15 bases lay between the germline ends. Germline-derived CDR1 and CDR2 are LGHDT and YNNKEL (reference sequence). CDR3 length equals 16 residues. This chain's CDR3 is CASSPLGGGPKNIQYF. Here the CDR3 DNA reads TGTGCCAGCAGCCCCCTAGGGGGGGGGCCCAAAAACATTCAGTACTTC.

This clonotype was recorded at least ten times. The V call is TRBV7-2, the J call TRBJ2-5; D is uncertain. Germline V gene lookup returns CDR1 SGHTA and CDR2 FQGNSA. Trimming pared 2 bases from V and 5 bases from J, leaving 15 bases between. This CDR3 is built from 15 residues. The CDR3 DNA reads as TGTGCCAGCAGCTTATTCCCGACCCAACCGGAGACCCAGTACTTC. It codes for CASSLFPTQPETQYF.

At least ten counts were recorded for this clonotype. This chain joins TRBV12-3 or TRBV12-4 and TRBJ2-3; D is possibly TRBD1 or TRBD2 (5 bases each). The CDR3 is 16 amino acids. Trimming shortened V by 7 bases and J by 2 bases, and 19 bases separated the two germline ends. The CDR3 sequence: CASTRTSGTLTDTQYF. Written as DNA, the CDR3 is TGTGCCAGCACCCGTACCTCCGGGACCCTCACAGATACGCAGTATTTT.

Comments on this clonotype: One end of the junction does not line up with germline, which may come from a read error. V and J are TRBV9 and TRBJ1-3; TRBD1 matches 8 bases. Per the germline V gene, CDR1 is SGDLS and CDR2 is YYNGEE. The CDR3 is 18 residues long. The CDR3 region is CASSVLPGQEGSGNTRYF. Written as DNA, the CDR3 is TGTGCCAGCAGCGTCCTCCCGGGACAGGAAGGATCTGGAAACACCAGATATTTT.

This clonotype was detected many times. The chain combines TRBV18 with TRBJ1-2, with 10 bases identical to TRBD1. Germline V gene data show CDR1 as KGHSH and CDR2 as LQKENI. The CDR3 length is 14 residues. The trim removed 5 bases at V and 7 bases at J, leaving 7 bases unmatched. Written as DNA, the CDR3 is TGTGCCAGCTCAGAAACCGGGACAGGGGCTGGCTACACCTTC. This encodes CASSETGTGAGYTF.

This clonotype has only a few counts. The chain couples TRBV25-1 to TRBJ1-2; TRBD1 matches at 7 bases. Unmatched junction bases numbered 8, after V lost 0 bases and J lost 7 bases. Looked up from germline, CDR1 is MGHDK and CDR2 is SYGVNS. This CDR3 is 15 amino acids long. The CDR3 DNA sequence: TGTGCCAGCAGTGAATATTGGGACAGTTCCGGTGGCTACACCTTC. Encoded protein: CASSEYWDSSGGYTF.

Ten or more counts support this clonotype. The chain uses TRBV29-1 and TRBJ1-1; D possibly corresponds to TRBD1 (5 bases). The CDR3 runs to 13 residues. CDR1 is SQVTM, CDR2 ANQGSEA, per germline. Trimming left V 7 bases short and J 3 bases short, with 15 bases between. The CDR3 loop reads CSAATDQDTEAFF. The CDR3 DNA sequence: TGCAGCGCAGCGACAGATCAGGACACTGAAGCTTTCTTT.

The rearrangement links TRBV4-3 to TRBJ2-1; the match to TRBD1 covers 7 bases. This CDR3 contains 17 residues. Germline CDR1 is LGHNA and CDR2 is YSLEER. V was clipped by 0 bases and J by 7 bases; unmatched bases: 12. The CDR3, as DNA: TGCGCCAGCAGCCAAGAACTGGGACAGCGATTGGGAAATGAGCAGTTCTTC. The encoded protein is CASSQELGQRLGNEQFF.

In regard to this clonotype: Its ends do not fully match the called genes, so a read error is possible. The chain recombines TRBV7-2 with TRBJ2-2; D is possibly TRBD1 (7 bases). Germline CDR1 reads SGHTA; CDR2 reads FQGNSA. This CDR3 region has 14 residues. As DNA, the CDR3 is TGTGCCAACAGCTTACTCAGGGGGGCCGGGGAGCTGTTTTTT. Its translation is CANSLLRGAGELFF.

J is TRBJ1-6 and V is TRBV7-2; possibly TRBD1 for D (6 bases). This CDR3 comprises 15 residues. V dropped 6 bases and J dropped 7 bases, with 16 bases sitting between them. Germline V gene data show CDR1 as SGHTA and CDR2 as FQGNSA. For the CDR3, the DNA is TGTGCCAGCAGTATCCGGGGGGCAGGGAATTCACCCCTCCACTTT. Translating gives CASSIRGAGNSPLHF. The whole variable domain, remainder taken from reference TRBV7-2 and TRBJ1-6, is GAGVSQSPSNKVTEKGKDVELRCDPISGHTALYWYRQSLGQGLEFLIYFQGNSAPDKSGLPSDRFSAERTGGSVSTLTIQRTQQEDSAVYLCASSIRGAGNSPLHFGNGTRLTVT.